Detailed here is one TCR beta chain. Its antigen is unknown. This specimen comes from a study of shared clonotypes between healthy human individuals. The overall study: Three plates each covered CD4 naive and memory; CD8 naive two, CD8 memory one.

Study results and caveats: The four-donor shared clonotypes exceeded non-shared clonotypes in generation probability, with non-shared ones scoring lower.

Combining CD45RO+ cells with CCR7-negative CD45RA+ TemRA cells gave CD8 memory. Profiling relied on immunoSEQ multiplex PCR, and the TCRdb table lists in-frame clones only, not all of them. The data hold 550,000 to 800,000 clones, with roughly 88% observed a single time. The receptor's source is a man between 18 and 35 years old in good health. Some clones in this sample may be carry-over from other donors' samples. Sequencing was performed on memory CD8+ T cells from PBMCs. Specified subset: CD45RO+ cells pooled with CCR7-negative TemRA cells.

The CDR3 reads CASSLTAGQMGTQYF. For the CDR3, the DNA is TGTGCCAGCAGCTTAACGGCGGGTCAAATGGGTACGCAGTATTTT. The rearrangement joins TRBV7-3 to TRBJ2-3, with a weak D call TRBD2 (5 bases). Germline lookup yields CDR1 SGHTA and CDR2 FQGTGA. V was clipped by 0 bases and J by 8 bases, with 15 bases between them. This CDR3 comprises 15 residues.